Each of the 3 T cell receptor beta chains below was sequenced from the same sample in a study of shared clonotypes between healthy human individuals. Produced via immunoSEQ multiplex PCR; TCRdb's table is partial and in-frame only. In the table there are fewer than 850,000 clones, 60% to 80% of which are singletons. Sequences were obtained from memory CD4+ T cells sorted from blood. Subset in this sample: CD45RA-negative fraction. These receptors were collected from a woman aged 25 to 39 in good health.

The chain is built from TRBV28 and TRBJ2-7; TRBD2 matches 11 bases. In germline, CDR1 is MDHEN, CDR2 SYDVKM. The CDR3 runs to 16 residues. V lost 2 bases, J lost 0 bases, and 3 bases stayed unmatched. CDR3 sequence: CASSLPGLAGSYEQYF. DNA for the CDR3: TGTGCCAGCAGTTTACCCGGACTAGCGGGCTCCTACGAGCAGTACTTC.

This chain links TRBV5-1 with TRBJ1-4, with a tentative D call TRBD1 (6 bases). Trimming removed 8 bases from V and 4 bases from J, with 15 bases in between. From germline, CDR1 is SGHRS and CDR2 YFSETQ. The CDR3 sequence is 14 residues long. CDR3 in DNA: TGCGCCAGTTCTGCAGGGGCCGTTAATGAAAAACTGTTTTTT. The encoded protein is CASSAGAVNEKLFF.

The chain is built from TRBV30 and TRBJ1-1, with 8 bases matching TRBD1. The CDR3 sequence is 13 residues long. The V segment lost 2 bases and the J segment 4 bases; nucleotides outside the gene matches: 3. Germline V CDR1 and CDR2: GTSNPN, SVGIG (reference sequence). CDR3 in amino acids: CAWSRTGFTEAFF. DNA of the CDR3: TGTGCCTGGAGTAGGACAGGGTTCACTGAAGCTTTCTTT.